This T cell receptor beta chain emerged from a study of T-cell memory formation after mild COVID-19. Study-wide background: Most TCR clusters belonged to a single donor. Points from the study as a whole: Most CD4+ clones that shrank were in CM and EM, while CD8+ ones turned up in EMRA. Some SARS-CoV-2-responding clones were already detected in memory before infection.

Libraries for TCRalpha and TCRbeta carried sample barcodes and unique molecular identifiers via 5'RACE. One entry per CDR3 protein results from TCRdb running MiXCR on the 5' RACE reads. The sample lists over 70,000 distinct CDR3 sequences; about 13% were seen once. Trimming took off 0 bases at V and 0 bases at J, with 5 bases between the two ends. The CDR3 is 14 amino acids. CDR1 is LGHDT, CDR2 YNNKEL, per germline (reference sequence). About this clonotype: The antigen remains undetermined.

The sequence was collected from an adult woman who had mild COVID-19 (a few samples of this study predate the infection). Cell type and time point are not known. The sample consisted of PBMCs or a T cell subset sorted from them (not recorded which). The chain employs TRBV3-1 and TRBJ1-2, with D unresolved. This chain's CDR3 is CASSQDSPNYGYTF. CDR3 in DNA: TGTGCCAGCAGCCAAGATTCCCCTAACTATGGCTACACCTTC.